The 32 T cell receptor beta chains presented below share a single source sample, sequenced in a study of Ad26.COV2.S vaccination and SARS-CoV-2 variants (dated by TCRdb to about 2021). The sample's treatment or condition label, in plain terms: some 20 received Ad26.COV2.S at low or high dose, single or two shots; 5 received placebo; per-sample allocation not given. Repertoires of vaccine and placebo recipients were sequenced from samples collected on day 63 after the first injection. Library prep was done by the immunoSEQ multiplex PCR assay. What TCRdb holds here is the immuneACCESS table cut down to in-frame rearrangements. Part of the clones is not present; checked against another copy, under half of the missing clones reflect an unresolved V gene, and the others are unexplained. For this sample there are about 390,000 clones; 75% to 90% appear just once. The ten largest account for under 4% of the sample.

The sample consisted of peripheral blood, taken in a trial of Ad26.COV2.S vaccine versus placebo. The receptors derive from a person between 18 and 65 years old who received the Ad26.COV2.S COVID-19 vaccine or a placebo.

The rearrangement uses TRBV7-9 and TRBJ1-2; D is ambiguous. This CDR3 region has 14 residues. Trimming removed 1 base at V and 4 bases at J, with 10 bases between. CDR1 is SEHNR and CDR2 is FQNEAQ in the germline V gene (reference sequence). The CDR3 region has the DNA TGTGCCAGCAGCTTAGGGGGAATCAGCTATGGCTACACCTTC. Translated: CASSLGGISYGYTF.

This chain connects TRBV19 to TRBJ1-2; D perhaps matches TRBD1 (5 bases). V gave up 4 bases and J gave up 3 bases, with 9 bases separating them. The CDR3 covers 13 residues. Germline V lookup: CDR1 LNHDA, CDR2 SQIVND (reference sequence). The CDR3: CASSKRQYYGYTF. The CDR3 bases are TGTGCCAGTAGTAAACGACAGTACTATGGCTACACCTTC.

The rearrangement uses TRBV7-2 and TRBJ2-6, with D possibly TRBD1 on 6 matching bases. This CDR3 is 18 amino acids long. Germline CDR1 reads SGHTA; CDR2 reads FQGNSA. Between the trimmed V and J ends, which lost 4 bases and 0 bases, there was a span of 16 bases. CDR3 coding DNA: TGTGCCAGCAGCTCCCGAGTGGGGGCTCCCTCTGGGGCCAACGTCCTGACTTTC. Translated, it gives CASSSRVGAPSGANVLTF. Full variable domain (outside the CDR3, taken from reference TRBV7-2 and TRBJ2-6): GAGVSQSPSNKVTEKGKDVELRCDPISGHTALYWYRQSLGQGLEFLIYFQGNSAPDKSGLPSDRFSAERTGGSVSTLTIQRTQQEDSAVYLCASSSRVGAPSGANVLTFGAGSRLTVL.

The chain recombines TRBV6-5 with TRBJ2-1; TRBD2 matches 9 bases. V was pared by 11 bases and J by 7 bases, with 12 bases of the junction left unmatched. The CDR3 sequence is 14 residues long. Germline V lookup: CDR1 MNHEY, CDR2 SVGAGI. CDR3 nucleotide sequence: TGTGCCGGATACGGGACTAGCTTTGGTAATGAGCAGTTCTTC. Translating gives CAGYGTSFGNEQFF.

For the CDR3, the DNA is TGTGCCAGCAGCCGGGACTTGACTAATGAAAAACTGTTTTTT. It translates to CASSRDLTNEKLFF. The V call is TRBV3-1 (or the pseudogene TRBV3-2), the J call TRBJ1-4, with TRBD1 as a possible D gene (5 bases). Germline V gives CDR1 LGHDT, CDR2 YNNKEL (reference sequence). Trimming took 4 bases from V and 2 from J, leaving 8 bases between them. This CDR3 has 14 amino acids.

The chain carries TRBV3-1 (or the pseudogene TRBV3-2) and TRBJ1-6, with no clear D. Germline V lookup: CDR1 LGHDT, CDR2 YNNKEL (reference sequence). Trimming shortened V by 7 bases and J by 3 bases, and 16 bases separated the two germline ends. The CDR3 sequence is 16 residues long. The CDR3, as DNA: TGTGCCAGCATGAGGGCCCGGGCCTTCTATAATTCACCCCTCCACTTT. It yields the protein CASMRARAFYNSPLHF.

This sequence joins TRBV5-4 and TRBJ2-3; D is perhaps TRBD2 (6 bases). Trimming left V 4 bases short and J 0 bases short, with 24 bases between. This CDR3 spans 19 amino acids. Germline assignment: CDR1 SGHNT and CDR2 YYREEE (reference sequence). CDR3 sequence: CASSPEATGLPVSTDTQYF. The DNA for the CDR3 is TGTGCCAGCAGCCCAGAAGCGACGGGACTTCCCGTAAGCACAGATACGCAGTATTTT.

The J gene is TRBJ2-1, the V gene TRBV5-1, with 7 bases matching TRBD2. Looked up from germline, CDR1 is SGHRS and CDR2 is YFSETQ. This CDR3 comprises 16 residues. The V segment lost 0 bases and the J segment 7 bases; nucleotides outside the gene matches: 10. CDR3: CASSLEGLRGRNEQFF. The DNA of the CDR3 is TGCGCCAGCAGCTTGGAAGGTTTGCGGGGGAGGAATGAGCAGTTCTTC.

The chain uses TRBV3-1 (or the pseudogene TRBV3-2) and TRBJ2-2, with 8 positions matching TRBD2. Germline CDR1 reads LGHDT; CDR2 reads YNNKEL (reference sequence). The CDR3 runs 15 residues. The V and J ends lost 4 bases and 7 bases, in that order; junction bases with no gene match: 8. CDR3 protein: CASSPPRGGVGELFF. The CDR3, as DNA: TGTGCCAGCAGCCCGCCTCGGGGGGGTGTCGGGGAGCTGTTTTTT.

Notes on this clone: The sample has other DNA sequences that encode this CDR3 too. The chain combines TRBV7-9 with TRBJ2-5; TRBD2 matches 7 bases. Germline V CDR1 and CDR2: SEHNR, FQNEAQ (reference sequence). With 0 bases clipped from V and 2 bases from J, the junction kept 0 bases outside the gene matches. CDR3 length: 14 amino acids. The CDR3 sequence is CASSLAGGQETQYF. CDR3 nucleotides: TGTGCCAGCAGCTTAGCGGGGGGGCAAGAGACCCAGTACTTC.

This chain links TRBV11-3 with TRBJ2-1; D is possibly TRBD2 (6 bases). This CDR3 contains 15 residues. Per germline, CDR1 SGHNT and CDR2 YENEEA. Trimming removed 5 bases from V and 3 bases from J, with 14 bases in between. CDR3 loop: CASSPEGGNYNEQFF. The CDR3 coding sequence is TGTGCCAGCAGCCCGGAGGGAGGCAACTACAATGAGCAGTTCTTC.

This chain links TRBV2 with TRBJ2-1; perhaps TRBD2 as D (5 bases). Trimming stripped 2 bases from V and 4 bases from J, with 6 bases between. CDR1 and CDR2 (germline): SNHLY, FYNNEI. The CDR3 is made up of 13 amino acids. In DNA form, the CDR3 reads TGTGCCAGCAGTGAATGGAGGTACAATGAGCAGTTCTTC. Translated: CASSEWRYNEQFF.

The J gene is TRBJ1-1, the V gene TRBV14; D unresolved. Trimming took off 1 base at V and 8 bases at J, with 17 bases between the two ends. CDR1 is SGHDN and CDR2 is FVKESK in the germline V gene. CDR3 length: 15 amino acids. The DNA of the CDR3 is TGTGCCAGCAGCCAAGTCCAAGGACTCTCAAAGGAAGCTTTCTTT. It translates to CASSQVQGLSKEAFF.

This clone was observed a single time. The CDR3 bases are TGTGCCAGCAGCTTAGAGCGTGCCAATGAGCAGTTCTTC. It encodes CASSLERANEQFF. J is TRBJ2-1 and V is TRBV7-2; D call uncertain. The V end lost 1 base, the J end lost 6 bases, and 7 bases lay between the germline ends. The CDR3 sequence is 13 residues long. Germline CDR1 and CDR2: SGHTA and FQGNSA.

V is TRBV28 and J is TRBJ1-3; D is uncertain. The CDR3 is 15 residues long. V was pared by 2 bases and J by 2 bases, with 10 bases between. CDR1 MDHEN and CDR2 SYDVKM come from the germline V gene. CDR3 residues: CASSLGQNTGNTIYF. CDR3 DNA sequence: TGTGCCAGCAGTTTAGGGCAGAATACTGGAAACACCATATATTTT.

This clone has only one observation. CDR3 in amino acids: CASSTPLAGGRDTQYF. The CDR3 DNA reads TGTGCCAGTAGTACCCCCCTGGCGGGGGGGCGAGATACGCAGTATTTT. This chain links TRBV19 with TRBJ2-3, with TRBD2 matching 9 bases. V was clipped by 4 bases and J by 5 bases; unmatched bases: 10. From germline, CDR1 is LNHDA and CDR2 SQIVND (reference sequence). This CDR3 has 16 amino acids.

This chain uses TRBV7-2 with TRBJ1-2; perhaps TRBD1 as D (5 bases). The V end lost 1 base, the J end lost 2 bases, and 11 bases lay between the germline ends. CDR1 SGHTA and CDR2 FQGNSA come from the germline V gene. The length of the CDR3 is 15 residues. The CDR3 region has the DNA TGTGCCAGCAGCTTAGATTCCAGGGCGAACTATGGCTACACCTTC. Protein sequence: CASSLDSRANYGYTF.

The chain recombines TRBV4-2 with TRBJ2-5, with 9 bases matching TRBD2. The CDR3 is 17 amino acids. Germline CDR1 reads LGHNA; CDR2 reads YNFKEQ. Trimming removed 3 bases from V and 5 bases from J; junction bases left unmatched: 13. CDR3 nucleotide sequence: TGTGCCAGCAGCCATAAAGGGCGGGGGGGCTCCTTTGAGACCCAGTACTTC. This encodes CASSHKGRGGSFETQYF.

The genes are TRBV6-5 and TRBJ1-3; D is ambiguous. V lost 0 bases and J lost 4, with 13 bases in between. The CDR3 loop spans 16 amino acids. Germline V CDR1 and CDR2: MNHEY, SVGAGI. Here the CDR3 reads CASSYSYSLKGNTIYF. Here the CDR3 DNA reads TGTGCCAGCAGTTACTCGTACAGCCTGAAAGGAAACACCATATATTTT.

The rearrangement links TRBV2 to TRBJ1-1; tentative D call: TRBD1 (5 bases). The germline V gene has CDR1 SNHLY and CDR2 FYNNEI. The CDR3 length is 14 residues. Trimming removed 9 bases from V and 4 bases from J, with 18 bases in between. The CDR3 here is CASMQTGGGTEAFF. Written as DNA, the CDR3 is TGTGCCAGTATGCAAACTGGGGGTGGCACTGAAGCTTTCTTT. The whole variable domain, remainder taken from reference TRBV2 and TRBJ1-1, is EPEVTQTPSHQVTQMGQEVILRCVPISNHLYFYWYRQILGQKVEFLVSFYNNEISEKSEIFDDQFSVERPDGSNFTLKIRSTKLEDSAMYFCASMQTGGGTEAFFGQGTRLTVV.

This chain joins TRBV27 and TRBJ1-2; 8 nucleotides align to TRBD1. From germline, CDR1 is MNHEY and CDR2 SMNVEV (reference sequence). Germline trimming cut 5 bases from V and 4 bases from J; bases unmatched to any gene: 12. The CDR3 is 16 amino acids. The CDR3 sequence: CASSIGQGWDPYGYTF. CDR3 in DNA: TGTGCCAGCAGTATCGGACAGGGATGGGATCCCTATGGCTACACCTTC.

The chain employs TRBV5-6 and TRBJ1-6; D gene unclear. The CDR3 consists of 16 residues. In germline, CDR1 is SGHDT, CDR2 YYEEEE. Trimming pared 4 bases from V and 0 bases from J, leaving 11 bases between. CDR3 bases: TGTGCCAGCAGCGCGCGTTGGGGCTCCTATAATTCACCCCTCCACTTT. It specifies CASSARWGSYNSPLHF.

V gene TRBV6-5 combines with J gene TRBJ2-7; no definite D call. The CDR3 has 13 amino acids. Germline assignment: CDR1 MNHEY and CDR2 SVGAGI. V was pared by 8 bases and J by 2 bases, with 13 bases between. The CDR3 sequence is CASGTGPTYEQYF. CDR3 in DNA: TGTGCCAGCGGTACCGGGCCAACCTACGAGCAGTACTTC.

In DNA, the CDR3 is TGTGCCAGTACTCAAGCTCCGGGACAGGGGAGTTCACCCCTCCACTTT. Residues: CASTQAPGQGSSPLHF. The chain employs TRBV19 and TRBJ1-6; 10 nucleotides agree with TRBD1. Germline V gene sequence: CDR1 LNHDA, CDR2 SQIVND (reference sequence). The CDR3 runs 16 residues. Losses at the gene ends were 7 bases for V and 9 bases for J; bases not matched to a gene: 12.

The chain has TRBV7-9 and TRBJ1-5; TRBD1 is a possible D gene (5 bases). V shed 5 bases and J shed 3 bases, with 23 bases lying between them. The germline V gene has CDR1 SEHNR and CDR2 FQNEAQ (reference sequence). CDR3 size: 18 residues. The CDR3 coding sequence is TGTGCCAGCAGCCCGTCCGGGACCCTGGGGGGTAACAATCAGCCCCAGCATTTT. It codes for CASSPSGTLGGNNQPQHF.

The V and J genes are TRBV18 and TRBJ1-1, with D unclear. V was clipped by 2 bases and J by 3 bases, with 7 bases between them. CDR1 and CDR2 from the germline V gene are KGHSH and LQKENI. The CDR3 length is 13 residues. CDR3 amino acids: CASSPYPDTEAFF. CDR3 nucleotides: TGTGCCAGCTCACCATACCCAGACACTGAAGCTTTCTTT.

In its sample, this clone was seen once. The rearrangement joins TRBV20-1 to TRBJ1-1; D remains ambiguous. From germline, CDR1 is DFQATT and CDR2 SNEGSKA (reference sequence). The CDR3 totals 13 residues. V was trimmed by 3 bases and J by 1 base, leaving 9 bases between them. The CDR3 DNA follows: TGCAGTGCTAGTAGAGCCCCGAACACTGAAGCTTTCTTT. Translated, it gives CSASRAPNTEAFF.

V usage is TRBV18 and J usage is TRBJ1-1, with D maybe TRBD1 (5 bases). CDR1 and CDR2 from the germline V gene are KGHSH and LQKENI. The V end was cut by 5 bases, the J end by 4 bases, with 11 bases between. The CDR3 length is 13 residues. The CDR3 region is CASSSTASTEAFF. The DNA for the CDR3 is TGTGCCAGCTCATCGACAGCCAGCACTGAAGCTTTCTTT.

Note on this clone: Distinct nucleotide sequences in the sample also encode this CDR3. The gene calls are TRBV5-1 and TRBJ1-1, with a tentative D call TRBD1 (5 bases). This CDR3 contains 14 residues. Germline V gene lookup returns CDR1 SGHRS and CDR2 YFSETQ. The V gene lost 2 bases and the J gene lost 0 bases, with 8 bases spanning the gap. CDR3 protein: CASSLGTVNTEAFF. DNA for the CDR3: TGCGCCAGCAGCTTAGGGACGGTGAACACTGAAGCTTTCTTT.

The chain links TRBV6-1 to TRBJ1-5; D is undetermined. The V gene's germline CDR1 is MNHNS and CDR2 SASEGT. The CDR3 is 14 amino acids. Trimming removed 0 bases from V and 7 bases from J, with 10 bases in between. The CDR3 loop is CASSEAVAGQPQHF. The CDR3 bases are TGTGCCAGCAGTGAAGCGGTGGCAGGACAGCCCCAGCATTTT.

Only one count was recorded for this clone. The chain is built from TRBV4-2 and TRBJ2-2; D is ambiguous. V lost 4 bases and J lost 5, with 8 bases in between. Germline V lookup: CDR1 LGHNA, CDR2 YNFKEQ. The CDR3 consists of 13 residues. CDR3 protein: CASSPPPTGELFF. The CDR3, as DNA: TGTGCCAGCAGCCCCCCACCAACCGGGGAGCTGTTTTTT.

This chain joins TRBV7-9 and TRBJ2-7, with 7 bases fitting TRBD2. Germline trimming cut 5 bases from V and 5 bases from J; bases unmatched to any gene: 6. Germline CDR1 reads SEHNR; CDR2 reads FQNEAQ (reference sequence). The CDR3 consists of 13 residues. CDR3 sequence: CASSPWGGHEQYF. The DNA of the CDR3 is TGTGCCAGCAGCCCCTGGGGGGGTCACGAGCAGTACTTC.